This T cell receptor beta chain was identified in a study of breast tumors, draining lymph nodes, adjacent tissues. Whole-study findings and limits: Tumor TCR diversity was below lymph nodes but above nontumor tissue. The data were judged consistent with most tumor T cells coming from lymph node and expanding in tumor.

The CDR3 is made up of 20 amino acids. The ends lost 1 base at V and 6 bases at J; junction bases unmatched: 13. Per germline, CDR1 KGHDR and CDR2 SFDVKD. This clonotype was detected ten times or more. Its antigen is not identified. From the multiplex PCR reads, TCRdb called clonotypes with MiXCR, one entry per CDR3 protein. The data hold about 46,000 distinct CDR3 sequences, with more than 20% observed a single time. V gene TRBV24-1 combines with J gene TRBJ2-1; 14 bases match TRBD2. The sequence derives from a female donor with breast cancer. Some clones in this sample may be carry-over from other donors' samples. Sequenced: breast tumor tissue. Written as DNA, the CDR3 is TGTGCCACCAGTGATTTTGTTGGGACTAGCGGGAGAGGGGGATTCAATGAGCAGTTCTTC. Its translation is CATSDFVGTSGRGGFNEQFF.